A single sample is the source of the 22 T cell receptor beta chains below, sequenced in a study of cytomegalovirus exposure and HLA in healthy donors. The method was immunoSEQ multiplex PCR; TCRdb's version includes in-frame clones alone and lacks a portion of them. The data show about 140,000 clones, roughly 86% seen once. Sequenced input: PBMCs. All receptors derive from a woman in her twenties or thirties in good health and CMV-seronegative.

There are a few counts of this clone. DNA for the CDR3: TGTGCCAGCTCCCTGGGACAGGGGAACTATGGCTACACCTTC. Amino acid sequence: CASSLGQGNYGYTF. This sequence joins TRBV18 and TRBJ1-2; the match to TRBD1 covers 10 bases. Losses at the gene ends were 6 bases for V and 2 bases for J; bases not matched to a gene: 3. The V gene's germline CDR1 is KGHSH and CDR2 LQKENI. The CDR3 runs 14 residues.

This chain links TRBV30 with TRBJ2-3, with TRBD2 matching over 10 bases. The CDR3 contains 13 residues. Germline lookup yields CDR1 GTSNPN and CDR2 SVGIG (reference sequence). Trimming removed 8 bases from V and 2 bases from J; junction bases left unmatched: 4. The CDR3: CARSGGDTDTQYF. The CDR3 coding sequence is TGTGCCCGAAGCGGGGGGGACACAGATACGCAGTATTTT.

This clone was detected only a few times. V and J are TRBV6-6 and TRBJ1-6, with no clear D. Germline V gene sequence: CDR1 MNHNY, CDR2 SVGAGI (reference sequence). This CDR3 region has 15 residues. The V end lost 8 bases, the J end lost 0 bases, and 11 bases lay between the germline ends. The CDR3 DNA sequence: TGTGCCAGCGCCCATTTTAGCTCCTATAATTCACCCCTCCACTTT. The encoded protein is CASAHFSSYNSPLHF.

The genes are TRBV5-8 and TRBJ2-1; 9 nucleotides line up with TRBD2. With 4 bases clipped from V and 4 bases from J, the junction kept 6 bases outside the gene matches. CDR3 length equals 15 residues. CDR1 is SGHTS and CDR2 is YDEGEE in the germline V gene. The CDR3 loop reads CASSRFAGGYNEQFF. For the CDR3, the DNA is TGTGCCAGCAGCCGCTTTGCGGGGGGGTACAATGAGCAGTTCTTC.

The genes are TRBV7-8 and TRBJ1-2; D uncertain. The V gene lost 1 base and the J gene lost 0 bases, with 3 bases spanning the gap. This CDR3 comprises 13 residues. The germline V gene has CDR1 SGHVS and CDR2 FQNEAQ. CDR3 in DNA: TGTGCCAGCAGCTTAGACACTAACTATGGCTACACCTTC. It encodes CASSLDTNYGYTF.

The CDR3 loop is CASSLGAGAGENEQFF. CDR3 nucleotides: TGCGCCAGCAGCTTGGGAGCGGGGGCCGGAGAAAATGAGCAGTTCTTC. The rearrangement uses TRBV5-1 and TRBJ2-1; 8 bases agree with TRBD2. This CDR3 has 16 amino acids. Unmatched junction bases numbered 9, after V lost 0 bases and J lost 7 bases. The V gene's germline CDR1 is SGHRS and CDR2 YFSETQ.

DNA of the CDR3: TGTGCCATCAGTGGGACTAGCGGGGTCACAGATACGCAGTATTTT. Translating gives CAISGTSGVTDTQYF. The chain has TRBV10-3 and TRBJ2-3, with 12 bases aligning to TRBD2. Germline loops: CDR1 ENHRY, CDR2 SYGVKD. The CDR3 runs to 15 residues. V was pared by 4 bases and J by 2 bases, with 1 base of the junction left unmatched.

V gene TRBV28 combines with J gene TRBJ1-6; 8 bases are a match to TRBD1. The CDR3 extends over 14 amino acids. V shed 6 bases, J shed 10 bases, and the junction held 8 bases outside the gene matches. Germline V gene sequence: CDR1 MDHEN, CDR2 SYDVKM. CDR3 bases: TGTGCCAGCAGGACGACAGGGGTTTTATCACCCCTCCACTTT. Protein product: CASRTTGVLSPLHF. The full variable domain, rest sourced from reference TRBV28 and TRBJ1-6, is DVKVTQSSRYLVKRTGEKVFLECVQDMDHENMFWYRQDPGLGLRLIYFSYDVKMKEKGDIPEGYSVSREKKERFSLILESASTNQTSMYLCASRTTGVLSPLHFGNGTRLTVT.

This rearrangement joins TRBV2 to TRBJ1-1; no clear D. CDR3 length: 10 residues. Deletions cut 5 bases from V and 8 bases from J, with 6 bases between. The germline gives CDR1 SNHLY, CDR2 FYNNEI. CDR3 coding DNA: TGTGCCAGCAGTTGGCCGGAAGCTTTCTTT. Its translation is CASSWPEAFF.

The CDR3 nucleotides are TGTGCCATCAGTGAGTACAGGAACACTGAAGCTTTCTTT. Translating gives CAISEYRNTEAFF. This chain connects TRBV10-3 to TRBJ1-1, with D uncertain. Germline assignment: CDR1 ENHRY and CDR2 SYGVKD. The CDR3 contains 13 residues. The V and J ends lost 1 base and 1 base respectively, with 4 bases between them.

The rearrangement joins TRBV2 to TRBJ2-5; D perhaps matches TRBD1 (5 bases). This CDR3 is built from 14 residues. V lost 6 bases and J lost 2, with 13 bases in between. The V gene's germline CDR1 is SNHLY and CDR2 FYNNEI. In DNA, the CDR3 is TGTGCCAGCAGCGGATCCAAGGGGCAAGAGACCCAGTACTTC. This gives the protein CASSGSKGQETQYF.

The chain combines TRBV29-1 with TRBJ1-2, with 7 nucleotides matching TRBD1. Per the germline V gene, CDR1 is SQVTM and CDR2 is ANQGSEA. This CDR3 is built from 14 residues. After removal of 4 bases from V and 7 bases from J, the junction contained 12 bases not matched to a gene. CDR3: CSVGGTDFRSGYTF. The CDR3 region has the DNA TGCAGCGTTGGTGGGACAGACTTTCGGAGTGGCTACACCTTC.

This chain uses TRBV7-9 with TRBJ2-7; the D gene is possibly TRBD1 (5 bases). The V gene's germline CDR1 is SEHNR and CDR2 FQNEAQ (reference sequence). The CDR3 has 16 amino acids. V lost 0 bases and J 2 bases, leaving 14 bases between the germline ends. The CDR3 nucleotides read TGTGCCAGCAGCTTAGCCCAGGGATTTTATCCCTACGAGCAGTACTTC. Translated: CASSLAQGFYPYEQYF.

This chain connects TRBV6-1 to TRBJ1-6; TRBD1 matches 8 bases. This CDR3 spans 20 amino acids. Germline assignment: CDR1 MNHNS and CDR2 SASEGT. J gave up 0 bases and V 2 bases, and 12 bases lay outside the gene matches. The CDR3 nucleotides read TGTGCCAGCAGTGAAAAGGGACAGGCCCGCCCTAGCTCCTATAATTCACCCCTCCACTTT. Its translation is CASSEKGQARPSSYNSPLHF.

The chain joins TRBV7-9 to TRBJ2-5, with a possible D match to TRBD1 (6 bases). V lost 5 bases and J lost 5, with 12 bases in between. The CDR3 is 13 residues long. Germline CDR1 reads SEHNR; CDR2 reads FQNEAQ (reference sequence). Here the CDR3 reads CASSQQGRETQYF. The CDR3 bases are TGTGCCAGCAGCCAACAGGGCAGGGAGACCCAGTACTTC.

This chain links TRBV10-2 with TRBJ2-7; 10 positions match TRBD2. Germline V gives CDR1 WSHSY, CDR2 SAAADI. The CDR3 contains 15 residues. J was trimmed by 2 bases and V by 6 bases; bases with no gene match: 7. CDR3 sequence reads: CASRDASGGTYEQYF. CDR3 bases: TGCGCCAGCAGGGATGCTAGCGGGGGCACCTACGAGCAGTACTTC.

This rearrangement joins TRBV27 to TRBJ2-3; 8 nucleotides line up with TRBD2. Germline CDR1 reads MNHEY; CDR2 reads SMNVEV (reference sequence). The CDR3 length is 16 residues. With 10 bases clipped from V and 6 bases from J, the junction kept 18 bases outside the gene matches. CDR3 sequence (DNA): TGTGCCACCCGACCCACAATCGGGGGCGGGAGGGATACGCAGTATTTT. Its translation is CATRPTIGGGRDTQYF.

The chain has TRBV5-5 and TRBJ1-2; D is possibly TRBD1 (6 bases). V lost 4 bases and J 0 bases, leaving 13 bases between the germline ends. The CDR3 has 15 amino acids. The germline CDR1 and CDR2 sequences are SGHKS and YYEKEE (reference sequence). CDR3 DNA sequence: TGTGCCAGCAGCCAGGGACATAAAGCTAACTATGGCTACACCTTC. Its protein is CASSQGHKANYGYTF. Full variable domain (rest looked up from reference TRBV5-5 and TRBJ1-2): DAGVTQSPTHLIKTRGQQVTLRCSPISGHKSVSWYQQVLGQGPQFIFQYYEKEERGRGNFPDRFSARQFPNYSSELNVNALLLGDSALYLCASSQGHKANYGYTFGSGTRLTVV.

The CDR3 sequence: CASSGTGTGREKLFF. CDR3 nucleotide sequence: TGTGCCAGCAGTGGGACCGGGACAGGACGAGAAAAACTGTTTTTT. V usage is TRBV9 and J usage is TRBJ1-4; 8 bases line up with TRBD1. The length of the CDR3 is 15 residues. CDR1 is SGDLS and CDR2 is YYNGEE in the germline V gene. Losses at the gene ends were 5 bases for V and 8 bases for J; bases not matched to a gene: 11.

The V and J genes are TRBV18 and TRBJ1-1, with 7 bases identical to TRBD1. The CDR3 spans 16 residues. Trimming took 6 bases from V and 3 from J; bases not matched to a gene: 13. Germline V gives CDR1 KGHSH, CDR2 LQKENI. CDR3 sequence reads: CASSQTPQGVDTEAFF. In DNA, the CDR3 is TGTGCCAGCTCCCAAACACCCCAGGGGGTTGACACTGAAGCTTTCTTT.

In its sample, this clone was seen a few times. This sequence joins TRBV5-4 and TRBJ1-6; TRBD1 aligns across 7 bases. CDR1 and CDR2 from the germline V gene are SGHNT and YYREEE (reference sequence). The CDR3 has 14 residues. V dropped 3 bases and J dropped 8; count of bases not matched to a gene: 5. DNA for the CDR3: TGTGCCAGCAGCTCCGGACAGGCGGATTCACCCCTCCACTTT. Protein: CASSSGQADSPLHF.

The table lists this clone with many counts. The chain joins TRBV6-1 to TRBJ1-1, with unresolved D. Trimming shortened V by 1 base and J by 1 base, and 10 bases separated the two germline ends. CDR1 is MNHNS and CDR2 is SASEGT in the germline V gene. This CDR3 has 15 residues. CDR3 in DNA: TGTGCCAGCAGTGAAGTAACCACACGGAACACTGAAGCTTTCTTT. This codes for CASSEVTTRNTEAFF.